A single sample gave rise to the 30 T cell receptor beta chains below, sequenced in a study of blood T cells in healthy people across ages. A sample-barcoded 5' primer and a J-beta primer mix were used in a second PCR of roughly 7 to 11 cycles. Each CDR3 protein gets one entry after TCRdb re-called the 5' RACE reads with MiXCR. The sample contains 1.5 million to 2 million distinct CDR3 sequences, 28% of which appear only once. The sequenced sample was blood. Source of these receptors: a woman aged 30 to 39 in good health.

This rearrangement joins TRBV27 to TRBJ2-5; 9 bases fit TRBD1. The CDR3 runs 15 residues. The trim removed 4 bases at V and 5 bases at J, leaving 8 bases unmatched. Germline CDR1 and CDR2: MNHEY and SMNVEV (reference sequence). DNA of the CDR3: TGTGCCAGCAGTTCCTGGGACAGGGTGGCGGAGACCCAGTACTTC. Amino acid sequence: CASSSWDRVAETQYF.

There are a few counts of this clonotype. The V and J genes are TRBV4-1 and TRBJ2-7, with D unresolved. CDR3 size: 15 residues. V lost 1 base to trimming and J lost 0 bases, with 10 bases between them. The germline V gene has CDR1 MGHRA and CDR2 YSYEKL. The CDR3 DNA reads TGCGCCAGCAGCCAAGCTCCGGGTAACTCCTACGAGCAGTACTTC. As protein: CASSQAPGNSYEQYF.

This clonotype occurred many times. This chain uses TRBV20-1 with TRBJ2-4; 9 bases align to TRBD1. The J segment lost 1 base and the V segment lost 6 bases, leaving 4 bases of the junction unmatched. This CDR3 is built from 14 residues. CDR1 is DFQATT, CDR2 SNEGSKA, per germline (reference sequence). CDR3 in amino acids: CSAGTGTAKNIQYF. In DNA form, the CDR3 reads TGCAGTGCCGGGACAGGGACGGCCAAAAACATTCAGTACTTC.

The gene calls are TRBV15 and TRBJ2-1; 7 bases align to TRBD2. Trimming at V came to 3 bases and at J to 8 bases, leaving 7 bases not matched to a gene. The CDR3 length is 14 residues. Germline values: CDR1 LNHNV, CDR2 YYDKDF (reference sequence). CDR3 protein: CATSREISGHEQFF. The CDR3 DNA sequence: TGTGCCACCAGCAGGGAAATTAGCGGGCATGAGCAGTTCTTC.

Ten or more counts support this clonotype. This chain's CDR3 is CSVDRVTGKTYEQYF. In DNA, the CDR3 is TGCAGCGTTGATCGTGTGACAGGGAAAACCTACGAGCAGTACTTC. The chain recombines TRBV29-1 with TRBJ2-7; 7 bases fit TRBD1. The CDR3 sequence is 15 residues long. The germline V gene has CDR1 SQVTM and CDR2 ANQGSEA. Trimming removed 3 bases from V and 2 bases from J; junction bases left unmatched: 10.

This chain links TRBV7-9 with TRBJ2-7; the match to TRBD1 covers 8 bases. The CDR3 sequence is 16 residues long. Germline V CDR1 and CDR2: SEHNR, FQNEAQ (reference sequence). With V trimmed by 5 bases and J by 7 bases, 16 bases remained unmatched. CDR3 sequence (DNA): TGTGCCAGCAGCCCCAGGGCCGGGACAGGTCATAATGAGCAGTACTTC. This gives the protein CASSPRAGTGHNEQYF.

This clonotype was observed a few times. V and J are TRBV7-2 and TRBJ2-4; 10 bases match TRBD2. The germline CDR1 and CDR2 sequences are SGHTA and FQGNSA. Germline trimming cut 5 bases from V and 7 bases from J; bases unmatched to any gene: 8. This CDR3 spans 15 amino acids. Written as DNA, the CDR3 is TGTGCCAGCAGCCAATATAGCGGGGGGCCGAACATTCAGTACTTC. This encodes CASSQYSGGPNIQYF.

V gene TRBV20-1 combines with J gene TRBJ2-1; D is perhaps TRBD2 (5 bases). Germline V gene lookup returns CDR1 DFQATT and CDR2 SNEGSKA (reference sequence). Between the trimmed V and J ends, which lost 6 bases and 12 bases, there was a span of 6 bases. CDR3 length: 8 residues. CDR3 region: CSASGQFF. The CDR3 nucleotides are TGCAGTGCCAGCGGGCAGTTCTTC.

As to this clonotype: Given a much more abundant clone one base away, this may be a read error. This chain joins TRBV7-2 and TRBJ2-7, with D unresolved. The CDR3 consists of 12 residues. Looked up from germline, CDR1 is SGHTA and CDR2 is FQGNSA. CDR3 DNA: TGTGCCGGCAGTCCAACGATCTACGAGCAGTACTTC. This sequence encodes CAGSPTIYEQYF.

This clonotype was found many times. The J gene is TRBJ2-7, the V gene TRBV12-3 or TRBV12-4; 8 bases fit TRBD2. The V segment lost 3 bases and the J segment 1 base; nucleotides outside the gene matches: 5. This CDR3 spans 15 amino acids. For the CDR3, the DNA is TGTGCCAGCAGTTTCCAACTAGCGGATTCCTACGAGCAGTACTTC. This translates into CASSFQLADSYEQYF.

This clonotype was counted a few times. The chain couples TRBV11-2 to TRBJ1-2, with TRBD1 as a possible D gene (5 bases). The ends were cut back, 1 base at V and 1 base at J, with 19 bases in the middle. Germline CDR1 and CDR2: SGHAT and FQNNGV. The CDR3 spans 18 residues. CDR3 loop: CASSLGYPGPANNYGYTF. CDR3 in DNA: TGTGCCAGCAGCTTAGGGTACCCGGGGCCCGCGAATAACTATGGCTACACCTTC.

This sequence joins TRBV9 and TRBJ2-3; 7 nucleotides align to TRBD1. The CDR3 spans 15 residues. V was clipped by 3 bases and J by 4 bases; unmatched bases: 8. From germline, CDR1 is SGDLS and CDR2 YYNGEE. CDR3 bases: TGTGCCAGCAGCGCCGACAGGGCCACGGCAGATACGCAGTATTTT. Amino acids: CASSADRATADTQYF.

Remarks on this clonotype: This sequence may be a read error, since a much larger clone differs from it by one base. The chain carries TRBV7-2 and TRBJ1-6; D not resolved. The CDR3 contains 14 residues. The germline CDR1 and CDR2 sequences are SGHTA and FQGNSA. Trimming took off 7 bases at V and 7 bases at J, with 14 bases between the two ends. CDR3 in amino acids: CASKHGSANSPLHF. The CDR3 nucleotides read TGTGCCAGCAAACACGGGTCAGCGAATTCACCCCTCCACTTT.

V usage is TRBV25-1 and J usage is TRBJ2-1; 9 bases fit TRBD1. CDR1 and CDR2 (germline): MGHDK, SYGVNS. The CDR3 spans 15 residues. Losses at the gene ends were 10 bases for V and 7 bases for J; bases not matched to a gene: 14. As DNA, the CDR3 is TGTGCCACCAGGCCCACCGGGACAGGGATAAATGAGCAGTTCTTC. It is translated as CATRPTGTGINEQFF. Variable domain in full (rest from reference TRBV25-1 and TRBJ2-1): EADIYQTPRYLVIGTGKKITLECSQTMGHDKMYWYQQDPGMELHLIHYSYGVNSTEKGDLSSESTVSRIRTEHFPLTLESARPSHTSQYLCATRPTGTGINEQFFGPGTRLTVL.

This clonotype was seen only a few times. CDR3 DNA sequence: TGTGCCAGCAGCGCGAAGGGGTGCAATGAGCAGTTCTTC. This translates into CASSAKGCNEQFF. V is TRBV3-1 and J is TRBJ2-1, with a possible D match to TRBD1 (5 bases). Germline V lookup: CDR1 LGHDT, CDR2 YNNKEL (reference sequence). This CDR3 comprises 13 residues. V shed 5 bases and J shed 6 bases, with 11 bases lying between them.

The chain combines TRBV29-1 with TRBJ2-5; a weak D match, TRBD1 (7 bases). V shed 8 bases and J shed 5 bases, with 21 bases lying between them. The CDR3 consists of 14 residues. Germline values: CDR1 SQVTM, CDR2 ANQGSEA. CDR3 amino acids: CSSSQGGAGETQYF. For the CDR3, the DNA is TGCAGCTCCTCGCAGGGGGGCGCAGGGGAGACCCAGTACTTC.

This clonotype was counted ten times or more. The rearrangement uses TRBV29-1 and TRBJ2-5; 11 nucleotides match TRBD2. The CDR3 runs to 15 residues. The junction had 5 bases not matched to a gene; V was cut back by 0 bases and J by 5 bases. Germline CDR1 SQVTM, CDR2 ANQGSEA. Here the CDR3 DNA reads TGCAGCGTTGAAGAAATACTAGCGGGAGTGGAGACCCAGTACTTC. This gives the protein CSVEEILAGVETQYF.

This clonotype was seen only a few times. The V and J genes are TRBV10-2 and TRBJ2-7; 7 nucleotides match TRBD2. The CDR3 consists of 16 residues. Germline assignment: CDR1 WSHSY and CDR2 SAAADI. The V gene end was trimmed by 3 bases and the J gene end by 2 bases; junction bases not matched to a gene: 10. The CDR3 coding sequence is TGCGCCAGCAGTGATCAGCTCTCGGGACTAACCTACGAGCAGTACTTC. Protein sequence: CASSDQLSGLTYEQYF.

This clonotype has only a few counts. It may be a read error: a sequence one base away is much more abundant. This sequence joins TRBV5-1 and TRBJ2-4; 7 bases match TRBD2. V lost 4 bases to trimming and J lost 13 bases; unmatched junction nucleotides: 20. From germline, CDR1 is SGHRS and CDR2 YFSETQ. This CDR3 has 16 amino acids. Here the CDR3 reads CASSPDGGNIGDEQYF. CDR3 in DNA: TGCGCCAGCAGCCCCGACGGGGGGAATATAGGCGATGAGCAGTACTTC.

The rearrangement joins TRBV5-6 to TRBJ1-2; no clear D gene. The CDR3 has 17 residues. Germline V lookup: CDR1 SGHDT, CDR2 YYEEEE. V was cut by 2 bases and J by 1 base, with 18 bases left in between. CDR3 coding DNA: TGTGCCAGCAGCTTCCGCCAGCAAGCCGGACTTAACTATGGCTACACCTTC. It is translated as CASSFRQQAGLNYGYTF.

This clonotype was observed many times. The V call is TRBV7-9, the J call TRBJ2-7; D tentatively reads TRBD1 or TRBD2 (6 bases each). V was trimmed by 3 bases and J by 3 bases, leaving 18 bases between them. In germline, CDR1 is SEHNR, CDR2 FQNEAQ (reference sequence). The CDR3 is made up of 16 amino acids. The CDR3: CASSFSRGRLNYEQYF. The CDR3 nucleotides read TGTGCCAGCAGCTTTTCCCGGGGGCGGCTGAACTACGAGCAGTACTTC.

The J gene is TRBJ2-4, the V gene TRBV7-9; TRBD2 aligns across 9 bases. This CDR3 is built from 17 residues. Trimming at V came to 0 bases and at J to 1 base, leaving 4 bases not matched to a gene. Germline CDR1 and CDR2: SEHNR and FQNEAQ (reference sequence). Written as DNA, the CDR3 is TGTGCCAGCAGCTTAGCGCGGGGGGGAATGGCCAAAAACATTCAGTACTTC. Amino acids: CASSLARGGMAKNIQYF.

The chain uses TRBV9 and TRBJ1-6; D unclear. This CDR3 has 16 amino acids. V lost 4 bases and J 9 bases, leaving 20 bases between the germline ends. Germline assignment: CDR1 SGDLS and CDR2 YYNGEE. CDR3 amino acids: CASSPRWRQSGSPLHF. CDR3 nucleotide sequence: TGTGCCAGCAGCCCTCGTTGGAGGCAGTCGGGTTCACCCCTCCACTTT. Filled out from reference TRBV9 and TRBJ1-6, the complete variable domain reads DSGVTQTPKHLITATGQRVTLRCSPRSGDLSVYWYQQSLDQGLQFLIQYYNGEERAKGNILERFSAQQFPDLHSELNLSSLELGDSALYFCASSPRWRQSGSPLHFGNGTRLTVT.

This clonotype appeared a few times. This chain uses TRBV20-1 with TRBJ2-5; 8 nucleotides match TRBD2. This CDR3 region has 13 residues. After removal of 6 bases from V and 2 bases from J, the junction contained 5 bases not matched to a gene. The germline V gene has CDR1 DFQATT and CDR2 SNEGSKA (reference sequence). CDR3 DNA: TGCAGTGCGGATAGCGGGAAGCAAGAGACCCAGTACTTC. Translation gives CSADSGKQETQYF.

This clonotype was seen more than once but under ten times. The rearrangement joins TRBV29-1 to TRBJ1-2; D is undetermined. Trimming took off 6 bases at V and 1 base at J, with 12 bases between the two ends. Germline V gives CDR1 SQVTM, CDR2 ANQGSEA. CDR3 length equals 13 residues. The CDR3 spells CSVEPQDNYGYTF. CDR3 bases: TGCAGCGTGGAACCCCAGGATAACTATGGCTACACCTTC.

This clonotype was seen repeatedly, ten times or more. This chain links TRBV27 with TRBJ2-7; weak D call: TRBD1 (6 bases). CDR1 is MNHEY and CDR2 is SMNVEV in the germline V gene (reference sequence). The CDR3 spans 15 residues. The ends were cut back, 3 bases at V and 3 bases at J, with 15 bases in the middle. CDR3 bases: TGTGCCAGCAGTTTCCGTGGGACATCCGACTACGAGCAGTACTTC. Protein product: CASSFRGTSDYEQYF.

This chain joins TRBV5-1 and TRBJ2-5; D is possibly TRBD1 (5 bases). Germline V gene sequence: CDR1 SGHRS, CDR2 YFSETQ. Trimming took off 5 bases at V and 3 bases at J, with 11 bases between the two ends. The CDR3 totals 13 residues. In DNA form, the CDR3 reads TGCGCCAGCAGGGGAAAGACAGAAGAGACCCAGTACTTC. Its protein is CASRGKTEETQYF. Full variable domain (outside the CDR3, taken from reference TRBV5-1 and TRBJ2-5): KAGVTQTPRYLIKTRGQQVTLSCSPISGHRSVSWYQQTPGQGLQFLFEYFSETQRNKGNFPGRFSGRQFSNSRSEMNVSTLELGDSALYLCASRGKTEETQYFGPGTRLLVL.

The V gene is TRBV27, the J gene TRBJ1-5; D perhaps matches TRBD1 (5 bases). Germline V gives CDR1 MNHEY, CDR2 SMNVEV (reference sequence). V was cut by 6 bases and J by 3 bases, with 15 bases left in between. The CDR3 covers 15 residues. The CDR3 nucleotides are TGTGCCAGCAGCTTCCTCCCGGGGGTCAATCAGCCCCAGCATTTT. Its translation: CASSFLPGVNQPQHF.

The CDR3 is CASSKLFSTDTQYF. CDR3 DNA: TGTGCCAGTAGCAAGCTCTTTAGCACAGATACGCAGTATTTT. The V call is TRBV6-1, the J call TRBJ2-3; D gene uncertain. The germline V gene encodes CDR1 MNHNS and CDR2 SASEGT. The CDR3 length is 14 residues. Deletions cut 9 bases from V and 0 bases from J, with 13 bases between.

The chain uses TRBV5-6 and TRBJ2-5; no reliable D call. Deletions cut 2 bases from V and 3 bases from J, with 8 bases between. Germline assignment: CDR1 SGHDT and CDR2 YYEEEE. The CDR3 covers 13 residues. CDR3 amino acids: CASSFAFEETQYF. CDR3 sequence (DNA): TGTGCCAGCAGCTTCGCCTTCGAAGAGACCCAGTACTTC.